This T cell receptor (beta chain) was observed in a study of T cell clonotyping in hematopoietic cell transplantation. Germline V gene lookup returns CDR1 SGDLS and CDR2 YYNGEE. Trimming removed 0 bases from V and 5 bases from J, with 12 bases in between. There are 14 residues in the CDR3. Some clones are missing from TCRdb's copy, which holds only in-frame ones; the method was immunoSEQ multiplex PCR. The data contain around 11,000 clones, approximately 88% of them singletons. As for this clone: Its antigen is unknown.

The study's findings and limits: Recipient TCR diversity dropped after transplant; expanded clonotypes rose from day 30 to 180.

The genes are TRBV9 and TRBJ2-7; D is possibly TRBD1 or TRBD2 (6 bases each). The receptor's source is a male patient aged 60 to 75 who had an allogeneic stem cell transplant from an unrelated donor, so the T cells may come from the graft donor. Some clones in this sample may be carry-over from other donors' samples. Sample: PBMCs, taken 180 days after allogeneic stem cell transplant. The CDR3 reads CASSVGGGNDEQYF. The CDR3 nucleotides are TGTGCCAGCAGCGTAGGAGGGGGGAATGACGAGCAGTACTTC.